This TCR beta chain was captured by sequencing in a study of human T cells and chemical hapten exposure. This clonotype was seen at least ten times. Its antigen is still unknown. Germline values: CDR1 SEHNR, CDR2 FQNEAQ (reference sequence). V lost 2 bases to trimming and J lost 1 base, with 10 bases between them. The CDR3 spans 15 residues. TCRdb recomputed calls from the RACE reads with MiXCR, one row per CDR3 protein. The data show more than 70,000 distinct CDR3 sequences, around 11% seen once. The time point denotes: patch test 1, 2 weeks after DPC sensitization. The treatment: therapeutic diphenylcyclopropenone sensitization with weekly scalp DPC. Each donor was an alopecia patient between 18 and 70 years of age who qualified for DPC. Study outcomes and limitations: The study found expanded TCRs formed significantly more large CDR3 similarity clusters than controls.

The input for sequencing was whole blood, taken in connection with sensitization to the hapten diphenylcyclopropenone (DPC). The sequence was obtained from a woman in her sixties or seventies with alopecia areata. Some clones in this sample may be carry-over from other donors' samples. The rearrangement links TRBV7-9 to TRBJ2-3; maybe TRBD2 (5 bases). CDR3 in amino acids: CASSLQAAGTDTQYF. As DNA, the CDR3 is TGTGCCAGCAGCTTACAGGCAGCGGGCACAGATACGCAGTATTTT.